What follows are 26 T cell receptor beta chains derived from one specimen sequenced in a study of breast tumors, draining lymph nodes, adjacent tissues. TCRdb used MiXCR to reprocess the multiplex PCR reads, holding one entry per CDR3 protein. The table shows about 13,000 distinct CDR3 sequences, with about 46% occurring only once. Sequencing used tumor-adjacent breast tissue. The origin of the receptors is a female donor with breast cancer. Some clones in this sample may be carry-over from other donors' samples.

A note on this clonotype: Compared with germline, one end of the junction differs, possibly owing to a read error. The rearrangement links TRBV9 to TRBJ2-3; a possible D gene is TRBD2 (7 bases). Germline V gene lookup returns CDR1 SGDLS and CDR2 YYNGEE. The CDR3 is 14 amino acids. CDR3 coding DNA: TGTGCCAGCACCCCCGTTGGGGGGGGCAGATACCAAGATTTT. As protein: CASTPVGGGRYQDF. The full variable domain, its missing parts supplied by reference TRBV9 and TRBJ2-3, is DSGVTQTPKHLITATGQRVTLRCSPRSGDLSVYWYQQSLDQGLQFLIQYYNGEERAKGNILERFSAQQFPDLHSELNLSSLELGDSALYFCASTPVGGGRYQDFGPGTRLTVL.

This clonotype was counted ten times or more. V is TRBV5-1 and J is TRBJ2-1, with 9 bases aligning to TRBD2. J was trimmed by 10 bases and V by 5 bases; bases with no gene match: 4. The CDR3 totals 12 residues. Germline V gene lookup returns CDR1 SGHRS and CDR2 YFSETQ. CDR3 amino acids: CASRDLAGEQFF. The CDR3 region has the DNA TGCGCCAGCAGGGATCTAGCGGGAGAGCAGTTCTTC.

V gene TRBV6-5 combines with J gene TRBJ1-2, with a tentative D call TRBD1 (5 bases). Germline V lookup: CDR1 MNHEY, CDR2 SVGAGI. The CDR3 is 14 amino acids. V was shortened by 4 bases and J by 1 base, with 10 bases between the two germline ends. In DNA form, the CDR3 reads TGTGCCAGCAGTTCAGTGGGGGATAACTATGGCTACACCTTC. This gives the protein CASSSVGDNYGYTF.

The rearrangement links TRBV24-1 to TRBJ2-2; D may be TRBD2 (6 bases). The CDR3 sequence is 17 residues long. With 2 bases removed from V and 2 bases from J, the gap between germline ends came to 14 bases. Germline CDR1 and CDR2: KGHDR and SFDVKD. CDR3 sequence reads: CATSDWIGGTNTGELFF. The CDR3 region has the DNA TGTGCCACCAGTGATTGGATTGGAGGGACTAACACCGGGGAGCTGTTTTTT.

This chain links TRBV15 with TRBJ1-4; weak D call: TRBD1 (6 bases). Germline-derived CDR1 and CDR2 are LNHNV and YYDKDF (reference sequence). The CDR3 totals 18 residues. V was pared by 3 bases and J by 1 base, with 18 bases between. The CDR3 DNA is TGTGCCACCAGCAGTCCGACAGGCCCGGAGGGAACTAATGAAAAACTGTTTTTT. Its translation is CATSSPTGPEGTNEKLFF.

There are many counts of this clonotype. The chain joins TRBV12-3 or TRBV12-4 to TRBJ2-6; D is unclear. CDR3 length: 16 residues. The V gene lost 3 bases and the J gene lost 1 base, with 10 bases spanning the gap. CDR3 DNA: TGTGCCAGCAGTTTTTATGGGGTATCTGGGGCCAACGTCCTGACTTTC. Its protein is CASSFYGVSGANVLTF.

By frequency in the sample, this clonotype is medium-sized. The chain carries TRBV7-3 and TRBJ2-5; the D gene could be TRBD1 or TRBD2 (6 bases each). Germline V gene sequence: CDR1 SGHTA, CDR2 FQGTGA. V lost 1 base to trimming and J lost 5 bases, with 8 bases between them. The CDR3 totals 13 residues. CDR3 amino acids: CASSLNGGETQYF. CDR3 coding DNA: TGTGCCAGCAGCTTAAACGGGGGCGAGACCCAGTACTTC.

There are many counts of this clonotype. One base away lies a much larger clone, so this may be a sequencing read error. This chain connects TRBV20-1 to TRBJ2-7; TRBD2 agrees at 12 bases. The CDR3 loop spans 13 amino acids. Germline CDR1 reads DFQATT; CDR2 reads SNEGSKA (reference sequence). Here the CDR3 DNA reads TGCAGTGCTACTAGCGGGAGGGCCTACGCGCAGTACTTC. Amino acid sequence: CSATSGRAYAQYF.

This clonotype was detected only a few times. The junction shows a germline mismatch at one end, possibly a read error. The chain combines TRBV2 with TRBJ1-6, with D maybe TRBD1 (6 bases). CDR1 is SNHLY and CDR2 is FYNNEI in the germline V gene. This CDR3 region has 14 residues. CDR3 in amino acids: CASSVARGVSPPPF. The CDR3 region has the DNA TGTGCCAGCAGTGTGGCCAGGGGCGTCTCCCCCCCCCCCTTT.

This clonotype was picked up many times. The CDR3 DNA sequence: TGTGCCAGCAGTGAATCTGGACACGGGGAGCTGTTTTTT. It translates to CASSESGHGELFF. The V and J genes are TRBV6-1 and TRBJ2-2, with D possibly matching TRBD1 (5 bases). V was shortened by 2 bases and J by 7 bases, with 8 bases between the two germline ends. Per the germline V gene, CDR1 is MNHNS and CDR2 is SASEGT. This CDR3 has 13 residues.

This rearrangement joins TRBV7-3 to TRBJ2-2, with 11 bases that match TRBD2. Germline lookup yields CDR1 SGHTA and CDR2 FQGTGA. There are 18 residues in the CDR3. Trimming took 4 bases from V and 5 from J; bases not matched to a gene: 12. The CDR3 DNA reads as TGTGCCAGCAGCTCCGTTAGTATAGCGGGAGGGCCGACCGGGGAGCTGTTTTTT. Translation gives CASSSVSIAGGPTGELFF. The full variable domain, with the rest looked up from reference TRBV7-3 and TRBJ2-2, is GAGVSQTPSNKVTEKGKYVELRCDPISGHTALYWYRQSLGQGPEFLIYFQGTGAADDSGLPNDRFFAVRPEGSVSTLKIQRTERGDSAVYLCASSSVSIAGGPTGELFFGEGSRLTVL.

There are a few counts of this clonotype. Because the CDR3's place on the DNA is in doubt, the DNA is left out and the CDR3 is given as listed by TCRdb. This rearrangement joins TRBV7-3 to TRBJ2-5; no DNA check was done on the table's D call, TRBD2. 15 amino acids form the CDR3, both terminal residues included. Germline V CDR1 and CDR2: SGHTA, FQGTGA. The CDR3 loop is CASSFGGGAPETPYF.

This clonotype is medium-sized by share. V is TRBV6-6 and J is TRBJ2-1; the D is unclear. Germline V gene sequence: CDR1 MNHNY, CDR2 SVGAGI (reference sequence). Trimming took off 6 bases at V and 6 bases at J, with 6 bases between the two ends. The length of the CDR3 is 11 residues. The CDR3 sequence: CASSRSNEQFF. For the CDR3, the DNA is TGTGCCAGCAGCCGATCCAATGAGCAGTTCTTC.

This clonotype appeared a few times. The V gene is TRBV24-1, the J gene TRBJ2-7, with D unresolved. Germline V CDR1 and CDR2: KGHDR, SFDVKD. Trimming stripped 3 bases from V and 6 bases from J, with 5 bases between. The CDR3 loop spans 11 amino acids. CDR3 DNA sequence: TGTGCCACCAGTGATCGACGCGAGCAGTACTTC. Its translation is CATSDRREQYF.

This clonotype was seen many times. The chain links TRBV24-1 to TRBJ2-1; possibly TRBD1 for D (6 bases). The CDR3 loop spans 15 amino acids. With 0 bases removed from V and 4 bases from J, the gap between germline ends came to 9 bases. Germline assignment: CDR1 KGHDR and CDR2 SFDVKD. CDR3 protein: CATSDLRTGYNEQFF. Here the CDR3 DNA reads TGTGCCACCAGTGATTTGCGTACAGGGTACAATGAGCAGTTCTTC.

The chain employs TRBV5-1 and TRBJ2-7; maybe TRBD1 (7 bases). The CDR3 loop spans 13 amino acids. Germline V gene lookup returns CDR1 SGHRS and CDR2 YFSETQ. The V end was cut by 2 bases, the J end by 5 bases, with 11 bases between. CDR3 loop: CASSFTGEDEQYF. The CDR3 DNA follows: TGCGCCAGCAGCTTTACAGGGGAGGACGAGCAGTACTTC.

This clonotype came up many times. This sequence may be a read error, since a much larger clone differs from it by one base. The chain is built from TRBV5-5 and TRBJ1-5; D ambiguous. The CDR3 length is 15 residues. With 2 bases removed from V and 4 bases from J, the gap between germline ends came to 13 bases. Germline V lookup: CDR1 SGHKS, CDR2 YYEKEE (reference sequence). As DNA, the CDR3 is TGTGCCAGCAGCTTTACATCGGCCCGTAATCAGCCCCAGCATTTT. Protein sequence: CASSFTSARNQPQHF.

V gene TRBV6-6 combines with J gene TRBJ1-2, with TRBD1 matching 12 bases. The CDR3 is 17 residues long. CDR1 and CDR2 (germline): MNHNY, SVGAGI (reference sequence). V was pared by 6 bases and J by 4 bases, with 12 bases of the junction left unmatched. The CDR3 region is CASRPGTGGAGGYGYTF. CDR3 nucleotides: TGTGCCAGCAGGCCCGGGACAGGGGGCGCCGGGGGCTATGGCTACACCTTC.

The chain couples TRBV7-3 to TRBJ2-6, with TRBD2 matching 10 bases. V shed 5 bases, J shed 0 bases, and the junction held 7 bases outside the gene matches. This CDR3 comprises 18 residues. Germline assignment: CDR1 SGHTA and CDR2 FQGTGA. The DNA for the CDR3 is TGTGCCAGCAGCCGACAGCGGGAGGGAAACTCTGGGGCCAACGTCCTGACTTTC. This sequence encodes CASSRQREGNSGANVLTF.

This clonotype was seen at least ten times. In nucleotides, the CDR3 is TGTGCCAGCAGCTCCGGGGTGGGGGTCGACAATGAGCAGTTCTTC. Protein product: CASSSGVGVDNEQFF. This sequence joins TRBV11-2 and TRBJ2-1, with D possibly called TRBD1 or TRBD2 (5 bases each). CDR3 length equals 15 residues. V lost 4 bases and J 5 bases, leaving 15 bases between the germline ends. Germline V gene lookup returns CDR1 SGHAT and CDR2 FQNNGV.

The rearrangement links TRBV7-9 to TRBJ1-2; perhaps TRBD1 as D (6 bases). The CDR3 covers 15 residues. Between the trimmed V and J ends, which lost 0 bases and 2 bases, there was a span of 10 bases. CDR1 and CDR2 from the germline V gene are SEHNR and FQNEAQ (reference sequence). CDR3 bases: TGTGCCAGCAGCTTAGCCCTAGGACAGAACTATGGCTACACCTTC. Its protein product is CASSLALGQNYGYTF.

The chain is built from TRBV7-9 and TRBJ1-2, with D uncertain. V lost 4 bases and J 8 bases, leaving 17 bases between the germline ends. CDR1 is SEHNR, CDR2 FQNEAQ, per germline (reference sequence). This CDR3 is built from 14 residues. In DNA, the CDR3 is TGTGCCAGCAGCTCCCAATCAGACCCCGGGGGCTACACCTTC. Protein product: CASSSQSDPGGYTF.

This clonotype came up many times. The chain carries TRBV6-5 and TRBJ1-2; maybe TRBD1 (5 bases). V dropped 6 bases and J dropped 4 bases, with 9 bases sitting between them. From germline, CDR1 is MNHEY and CDR2 SVGAGI. The CDR3 sequence is 12 residues long. The CDR3 protein is CASSQDSYGYTF. In nucleotides, the CDR3 is TGTGCCAGCAGCCAAGACAGCTATGGCTACACCTTC.

This clonotype is large within its sample. This chain links TRBV7-8 with TRBJ2-7; no firm D call. V dropped 1 base and J dropped 3 bases, with 7 bases sitting between them. The CDR3 runs 13 residues. The V gene's germline CDR1 is SGHVS and CDR2 FQNEAQ. The DNA of the CDR3 is TGTGCCAGCAGCTTAGGGCCGGGCTACGAGCAGTACTTC. Translated, it gives CASSLGPGYEQYF.

By share, this clonotype ranks as medium-sized. The chain is built from TRBV24-1 and TRBJ2-2; the D gene is possibly TRBD2 (5 bases). CDR1 is KGHDR, CDR2 SFDVKD, per germline. The CDR3 is 14 residues long. V was shortened by 6 bases and J by 4 bases, with 11 bases between the two germline ends. CDR3 residues: CATSSGVATGELFF. In DNA, the CDR3 is TGTGCCACCAGTTCCGGGGTCGCCACCGGGGAGCTGTTTTTT.

This clonotype ranks as medium-sized. This rearrangement joins TRBV20-1 to TRBJ2-7; no reliable D call. This CDR3 comprises 14 residues. V lost 2 bases to trimming and J lost 4 bases, with 15 bases between them. CDR1 and CDR2 (germline): DFQATT, SNEGSKA (reference sequence). The CDR3 protein is CSARIRSLPYEQYF. CDR3 coding DNA: TGCAGTGCTAGAATCCGGTCCCTTCCGTACGAGCAGTACTTC.